The source of this TCR beta chain is a study of shared clonotypes between healthy human individuals. Study-wide results and limits: A handful of donors shared approximately 5% of their naive CD4 clonotypes.

In the case of this clone: Antigen unknown.

The V gene lost 2 bases and the J gene lost 2 bases, with 10 bases spanning the gap. The CDR3 is 16 amino acids. Germline loops: CDR1 MDHEN, CDR2 SYDVKM. The protocol was immunoSEQ multiplex PCR, while the TCRdb copy is restricted to in-frame clones and leaves out a portion. The table lists about 710,000 clones, 72% of them singletons, with about 1.7% in the top ten. The receptor's source is a woman in her 30s in good health. Sequencing was performed on memory CD4+ T cells sorted from blood. Subset described: CD45RA-negative fraction. The gene calls are TRBV28 and TRBJ2-6, with a tentative D call TRBD1 (6 bases). CDR3 nucleotides: TGTGCCAGCAGTTTACTCTCAGGGGCTGGGGCCAACGTCCTGACTTTC. It codes for CASSLLSGAGANVLTF.